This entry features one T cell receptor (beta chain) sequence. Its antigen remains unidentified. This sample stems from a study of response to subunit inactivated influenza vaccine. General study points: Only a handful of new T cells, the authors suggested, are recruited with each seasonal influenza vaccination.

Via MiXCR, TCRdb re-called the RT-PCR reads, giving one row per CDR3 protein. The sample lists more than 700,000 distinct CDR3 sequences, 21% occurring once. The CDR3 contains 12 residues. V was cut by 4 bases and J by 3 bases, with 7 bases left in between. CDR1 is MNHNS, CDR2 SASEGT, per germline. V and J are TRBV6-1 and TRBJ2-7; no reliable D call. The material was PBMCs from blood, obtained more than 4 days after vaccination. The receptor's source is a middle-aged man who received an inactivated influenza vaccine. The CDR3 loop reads CASSGQSYEQYF. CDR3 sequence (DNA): TGTGCCAGCAGTGGTCAGAGCTACGAGCAGTACTTC.